One T cell receptor (beta chain) is described in this entry. Its matching antigen is unknown. Between the trimmed V and J ends, which lost 7 bases and 11 bases, there was a span of 14 bases. CDR1 is DFQATT, CDR2 SNEGSKA, per germline (reference sequence). This CDR3 is 10 amino acids long. MiXCR, applied by TCRdb to the RT-PCR reads, yields one record per CDR3 protein. The sample lists about 700,000 distinct CDR3 sequences, roughly 13% seen once, with 6.5% to 8.5% in the top ten. The data belong to a study of response to subunit inactivated influenza vaccine. General study results and limits: It was the authors' suggestion that each seasonal influenza vaccination recruits few new T cells.

The rearrangement links TRBV20-1 to TRBJ1-1; D is possibly TRBD1 (5 bases). The clonotype originates from a man between 45 and 60 years old who received an inactivated influenza vaccine. The sample in question was PBMCs from blood, obtained 14 to 15 days before vaccination. The chain's CDR3 is CSVGWGDAFF. CDR3 coding DNA: TGCAGTGTGGGGTGGGGGGACGCTTTCTTT.